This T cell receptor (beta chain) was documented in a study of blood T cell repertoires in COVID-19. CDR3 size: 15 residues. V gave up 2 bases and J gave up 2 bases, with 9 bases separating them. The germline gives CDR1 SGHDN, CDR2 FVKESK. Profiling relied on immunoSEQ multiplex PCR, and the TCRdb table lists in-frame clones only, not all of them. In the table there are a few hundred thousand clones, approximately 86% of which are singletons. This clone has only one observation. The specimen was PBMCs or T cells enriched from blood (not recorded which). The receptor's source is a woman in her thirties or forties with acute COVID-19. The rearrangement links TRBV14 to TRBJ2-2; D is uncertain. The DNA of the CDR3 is TGTGCCAGCAGCCAAACCAGGCTAAACACCGGGGAGCTGTTTTTT. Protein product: CASSQTRLNTGELFF.